This T cell receptor (beta chain) was sequenced during a study of CD8+CD57+ T cells in acquired aplastic anemia. About the research overall: The sorted CD4+ and CD8+ cells yielded an average roughly 3 ug of DNA. Healthy donors yielded some 9.9 million CD4+ cell reads on average.

Profiling of TCR beta VDJ combinations and CDR3 sequences used genomic DNA as template. From the reads, TCRdb called clonotypes with MiXCR, one entry per CDR3 protein. The sample lists over 150,000 distinct CDR3 sequences, roughly 56% occurring once. This clonotype appeared many times. J lost 2 bases, V lost 0 bases, and 1 base had no gene match. The CDR3 is made up of 15 amino acids. CDR1 and CDR2 (germline): SGHDT, YYEEEE. Sequencing input: sorted CD4+, CD8+, or CD8+CD57+ T cells (not recorded which) from PBMCs. The TCR sequence derives from a human donor in good health, serving as a control. The genes are TRBV5-6 and TRBJ2-1; 8 nucleotides match TRBD2. The CDR3 loop reads CASSLVSGAYNEQFF. In DNA, the CDR3 is TGTGCCAGCAGCTTGGTTAGCGGGGCCTACAATGAGCAGTTCTTC.